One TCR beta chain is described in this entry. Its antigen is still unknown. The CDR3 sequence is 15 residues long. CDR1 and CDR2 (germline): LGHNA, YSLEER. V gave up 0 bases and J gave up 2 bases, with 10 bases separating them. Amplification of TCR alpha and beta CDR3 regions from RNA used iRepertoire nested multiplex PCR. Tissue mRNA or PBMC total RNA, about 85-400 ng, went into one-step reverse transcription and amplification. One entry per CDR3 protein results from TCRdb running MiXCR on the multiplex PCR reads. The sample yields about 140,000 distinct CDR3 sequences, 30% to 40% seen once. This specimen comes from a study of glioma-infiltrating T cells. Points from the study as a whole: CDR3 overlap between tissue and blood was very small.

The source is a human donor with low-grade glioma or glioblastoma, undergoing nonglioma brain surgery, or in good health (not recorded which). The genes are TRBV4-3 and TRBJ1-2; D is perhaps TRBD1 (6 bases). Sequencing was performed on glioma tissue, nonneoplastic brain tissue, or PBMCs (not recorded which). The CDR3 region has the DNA TGCGCCAGCAGCCAAGAGGGGACAAACAACTATGGCTACACCTTC. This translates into CASSQEGTNNYGYTF.